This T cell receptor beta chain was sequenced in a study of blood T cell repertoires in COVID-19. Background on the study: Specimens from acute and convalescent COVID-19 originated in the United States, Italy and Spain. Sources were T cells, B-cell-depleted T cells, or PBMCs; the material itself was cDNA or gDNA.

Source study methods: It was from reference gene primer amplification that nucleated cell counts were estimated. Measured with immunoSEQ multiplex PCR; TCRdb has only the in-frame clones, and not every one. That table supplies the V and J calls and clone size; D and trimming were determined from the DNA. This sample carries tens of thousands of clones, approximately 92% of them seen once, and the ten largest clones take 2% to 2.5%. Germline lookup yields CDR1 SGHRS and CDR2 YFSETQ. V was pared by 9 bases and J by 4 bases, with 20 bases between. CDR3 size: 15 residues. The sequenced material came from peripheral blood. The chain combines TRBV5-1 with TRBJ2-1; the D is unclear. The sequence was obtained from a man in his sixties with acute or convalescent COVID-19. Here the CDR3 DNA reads TGCGCCACCAGTGGCGAAGGAGTCGGGTACAATGAGCAGTTCTTC. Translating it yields CATSGEGVGYNEQFF.